The 8 T cell receptor beta chains below all came from one sample that was sequenced in a study of blood T cell repertoires in COVID-19. The assay was immunoSEQ multiplex PCR, and TCRdb's table has in-frame clones only and misses some. The repertoire includes around 250,000 clones, 70% to 85% of them detected once, and around 1.8% sits in the top ten. Input material: peripheral blood. The receptors stem from a woman older than 75 with acute or convalescent COVID-19.

The chain combines TRBV2 with TRBJ2-3; TRBD2 matches at 9 bases. The CDR3 is 18 amino acids. Germline V lookup: CDR1 SNHLY, CDR2 FYNNEI. J gave up 5 bases and V 7 bases, and 19 bases lay outside the gene matches. CDR3 region: CASTKGLGRGGRGDTQYF. The CDR3 DNA reads as TGTGCCAGCACCAAAGGCCTGGGGCGGGGGGGCCGAGGAGATACGCAGTATTTT. Full variable domain (outside the CDR3, taken from reference TRBV2 and TRBJ2-3): EPEVTQTPSHQVTQMGQEVILRCVPISNHLYFYWYRQILGQKVEFLVSFYNNEISEKSEIFDDQFSVERPDGSNFTLKIRSTKLEDSAMYFCASTKGLGRGGRGDTQYFGPGTRLTVL.

The V gene is TRBV6-2 or TRBV6-3, the J gene TRBJ2-1, with D uncertain. Germline V gene data show CDR1 as MNHEY and CDR2 as SVGEGT. V lost 2 bases to trimming and J lost 8 bases, with 10 bases between them. CDR3 length: 13 residues. CDR3 bases: TGTGCCAGCAGTTACCATAGTGTCTATGAGCAGTTCTTC. As protein: CASSYHSVYEQFF.

V gene TRBV3-1 (or the pseudogene TRBV3-2) combines with J gene TRBJ1-2; TRBD1 agrees at 7 bases. This CDR3 comprises 13 residues. Losses at the gene ends were 6 bases for V and 8 bases for J; bases not matched to a gene: 9. Germline lookup yields CDR1 LGHDT and CDR2 YNNKEL (reference sequence). The CDR3 loop is CASRRDRESGYTF. In DNA, the CDR3 is TGTGCCAGCAGGCGTGACAGGGAATCCGGCTACACCTTC.

The chain combines TRBV27 with TRBJ1-2; 7 bases match TRBD1. This CDR3 region has 12 residues. The junction had 4 bases not matched to a gene; V was cut back by 4 bases and J by 8 bases. CDR1 and CDR2 from the germline V gene are MNHEY and SMNVEV (reference sequence). The CDR3 region has the DNA TGTGCCAGCAGTTCGGACAGGCGGGGCTACACCTTC. As protein: CASSSDRRGYTF.

V usage is TRBV30 and J usage is TRBJ2-5; 7 nucleotides line up with TRBD1. The junction had 4 bases not matched to a gene; V was cut back by 0 bases and J by 3 bases. The CDR3 covers 14 residues. CDR1 and CDR2 from the germline V gene are GTSNPN and SVGIG (reference sequence). CDR3 DNA: TGTGCCTGGAGTGTCGGGACAGCCGAAGAGACCCAGTACTTC. Its translation is CAWSVGTAEETQYF.

This clone was detected once. This chain links TRBV19 with TRBJ1-5; TRBD1 aligns across 11 bases. The CDR3 covers 17 residues. Per the germline V gene, CDR1 is LNHDA and CDR2 is SQIVND (reference sequence). The J segment lost 2 bases and the V segment lost 3 bases, leaving 6 bases of the junction unmatched. The CDR3 DNA follows: TGTGCCAGTAGTATTAGGACAGGGGGCGTCGGCAATCAGCCCCAGCATTTT. Translated, it gives CASSIRTGGVGNQPQHF.

The genes are TRBV28 and TRBJ1-5; a possible D gene is TRBD1 (5 bases). This CDR3 contains 16 residues. From germline, CDR1 is MDHEN and CDR2 SYDVKM. The ends were cut back, 5 bases at V and 5 bases at J, with 19 bases in the middle. CDR3 loop: CASSERQLSDDQPQHF. Written as DNA, the CDR3 is TGTGCCAGCAGTGAGAGACAGTTGTCAGACGATCAGCCCCAGCATTTT.

V is TRBV10-3 and J is TRBJ1-1; D perhaps matches TRBD1 (6 bases). This CDR3 has 14 amino acids. V lost 2 bases, J lost 5 bases, and 12 bases lay in between. In germline, CDR1 is ENHRY, CDR2 SYGVKD. CDR3 coding DNA: TGTGCCATCAGTGAGCCGAATGACAGGACTGAAGCTTTCTTT. Protein: CAISEPNDRTEAFF.